Shown below are 9 T cell receptor beta chains from a single sample sequenced in a study of T cells in Graves' hyperthyroidism and ophthalmopathy. The TCR beta CDR3 regions underwent amplification using RNA transcripts as the source. First-round RT-PCR with HTBI primers amplified the TCR CDR3 region. TCRdb recomputed calls from the multiplex PCR reads with MiXCR, one row per CDR3 protein. Of some 500,000 distinct CDR3 sequences detected, about 15% appear once; the ten largest clones hold roughly 29%. Sequencing was performed on blood. These receptors were obtained from a woman younger than 45 with Graves' ophthalmopathy.

The rearrangement links TRBV3-1 to TRBJ2-3, with 9 positions matching TRBD2. The germline V gene encodes CDR1 LGHDT and CDR2 YNNKEL (reference sequence). Trimming took 4 bases from V and 2 from J; bases not matched to a gene: 10. CDR3 length equals 17 residues. CDR3 sequence reads: CASSPLAGGGDTDTQYF. The CDR3, as DNA: TGTGCCAGCAGCCCCCTTGCGGGAGGGGGTGACACAGATACGCAGTATTTT.

In its sample, this clonotype was seen many times. The chain couples TRBV6-1 to TRBJ1-1; possible D gene TRBD1, 6 bases. The CDR3 contains 12 residues. The V and J ends lost 10 bases and 2 bases respectively, with 11 bases between them. The germline gives CDR1 MNHNS, CDR2 SASEGT. CDR3 bases: TGTGCCACCACGGACAGCAACACTGAAGCTTTCTTT. Encoded protein: CATTDSNTEAFF.

Only a few counts were recorded for this clonotype. The rearrangement links TRBV10-3 to TRBJ2-7, with D maybe TRBD2 (6 bases). The CDR3 length is 13 residues. V was shortened by 5 bases and J by 4 bases, with 12 bases between the two germline ends. CDR1 and CDR2 (germline): ENHRY, SYGVKD. The CDR3 coding sequence is TGTGCCATCAGTTGGGGGGAAAAATACGAGCAGTACTTC. Protein: CAISWGEKYEQYF.

This clonotype was detected only a few times. V is TRBV10-2 and J is TRBJ1-2; D not certain. The V gene's germline CDR1 is WSHSY and CDR2 SAAADI. V was clipped by 6 bases and J by 1 base, with 9 bases between them. CDR3 length equals 13 residues. CDR3 in DNA: TGCGCCAGCAGAGCCCAGGTTAACTATGGCTACACCTTC. Protein: CASRAQVNYGYTF.

This clonotype was picked up many times. V gene TRBV6-1 combines with J gene TRBJ2-5; TRBD1 aligns across 7 bases. V shed 4 bases, J shed 1 base, and the junction held 9 bases outside the gene matches. Germline CDR1 MNHNS, CDR2 SASEGT. The CDR3 consists of 16 residues. DNA for the CDR3: TGTGCCAGCAGTGGTCTGGGGACAGCGTTCCAAGAGACCCAGTACTTC. Translating it yields CASSGLGTAFQETQYF.

In its sample, this clonotype was seen many times. This sequence joins TRBV12-3 or TRBV12-4 and TRBJ1-4, with 9 bases identical to TRBD1. The CDR3 is 14 amino acids. V was pared by 7 bases and J by 8 bases, with 8 bases of the junction left unmatched. The CDR3 loop reads CASTQTGGREKLFF. CDR3 DNA sequence: TGTGCCAGCACCCAGACAGGGGGTAGGGAAAAACTGTTTTTT.

This clonotype was seen at least ten times. The chain uses TRBV18 and TRBJ1-1; 8 nucleotides match TRBD1. The CDR3 is made up of 15 amino acids. V was clipped by 4 bases and J by 6 bases; unmatched bases: 10. Germline V gene data show CDR1 as KGHSH and CDR2 as LQKENI. The CDR3 loop reads CASSLSGGRAAEAFF. CDR3 in DNA: TGTGCCAGCTCACTCTCAGGGGGCAGGGCAGCTGAAGCTTTCTTT.

Only a few counts were recorded for this clonotype. J is TRBJ1-1 and V is TRBV9; possibly TRBD1 for D (6 bases). CDR3 size: 15 residues. Trimming took 1 base from V and 2 from J, leaving 12 bases between them. Germline V gives CDR1 SGDLS, CDR2 YYNGEE. The chain's CDR3 is CASSVLPDRNTEAFF. CDR3 coding DNA: TGTGCCAGCAGCGTACTGCCGGACAGAAACACTGAAGCTTTCTTT.

This clonotype was counted only a few times. V usage is TRBV15 and J usage is TRBJ2-1; 11 bases are shared with TRBD2. Trimming removed 1 base from V and 15 bases from J; junction bases left unmatched: 20. This CDR3 has 18 amino acids. Germline V gene data show CDR1 as LNHNV and CDR2 as YYDKDF (reference sequence). The CDR3 loop reads CATSRAAGTGLAEGRGFF. The CDR3 bases are TGTGCCACCAGCAGAGCGGCGGGGACGGGACTAGCGGAAGGCCGTGGGTTCTTC.